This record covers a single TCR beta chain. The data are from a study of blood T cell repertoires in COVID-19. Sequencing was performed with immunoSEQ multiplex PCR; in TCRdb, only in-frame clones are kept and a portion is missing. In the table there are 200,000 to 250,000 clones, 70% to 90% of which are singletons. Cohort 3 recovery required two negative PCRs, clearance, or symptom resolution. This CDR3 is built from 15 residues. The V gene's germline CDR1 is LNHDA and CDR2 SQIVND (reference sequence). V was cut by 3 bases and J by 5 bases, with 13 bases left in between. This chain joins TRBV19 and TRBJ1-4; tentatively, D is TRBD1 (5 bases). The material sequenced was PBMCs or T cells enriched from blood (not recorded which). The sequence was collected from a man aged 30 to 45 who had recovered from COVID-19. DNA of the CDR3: TGTGCCAGTAGTATCCCACGGGGGGGGAATGAAAAACTGTTTTTT. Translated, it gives CASSIPRGGNEKLFF.